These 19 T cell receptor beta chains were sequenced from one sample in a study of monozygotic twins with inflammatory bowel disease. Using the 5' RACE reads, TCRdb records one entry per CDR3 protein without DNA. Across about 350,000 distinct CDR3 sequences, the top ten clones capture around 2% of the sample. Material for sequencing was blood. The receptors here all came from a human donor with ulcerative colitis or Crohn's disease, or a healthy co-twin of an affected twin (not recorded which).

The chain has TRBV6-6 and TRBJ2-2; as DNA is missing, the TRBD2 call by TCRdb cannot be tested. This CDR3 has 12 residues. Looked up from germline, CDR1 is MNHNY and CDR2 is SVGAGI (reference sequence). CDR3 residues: CASTSPNGELFF.

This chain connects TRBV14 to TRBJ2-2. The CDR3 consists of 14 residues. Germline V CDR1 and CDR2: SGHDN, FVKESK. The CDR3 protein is CASSQEGFVGELFF.

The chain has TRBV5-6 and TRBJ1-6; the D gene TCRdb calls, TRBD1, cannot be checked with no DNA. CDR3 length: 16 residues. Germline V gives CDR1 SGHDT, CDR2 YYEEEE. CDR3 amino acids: CASSLGPGPLDSPLHF.

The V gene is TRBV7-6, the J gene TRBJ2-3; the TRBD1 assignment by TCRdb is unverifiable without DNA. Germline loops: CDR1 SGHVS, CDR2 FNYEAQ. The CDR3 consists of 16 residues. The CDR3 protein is CASSTGQVRLTDTQYF.

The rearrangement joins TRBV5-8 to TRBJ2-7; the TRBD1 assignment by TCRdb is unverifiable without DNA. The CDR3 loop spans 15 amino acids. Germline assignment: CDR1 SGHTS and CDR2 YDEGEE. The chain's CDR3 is CASSLLGAGSNEQYF.

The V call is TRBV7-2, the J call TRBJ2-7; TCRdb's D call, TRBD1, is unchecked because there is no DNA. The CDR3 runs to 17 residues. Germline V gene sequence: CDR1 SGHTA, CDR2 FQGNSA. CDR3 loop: CASSLKVPGQGSYEQYF.

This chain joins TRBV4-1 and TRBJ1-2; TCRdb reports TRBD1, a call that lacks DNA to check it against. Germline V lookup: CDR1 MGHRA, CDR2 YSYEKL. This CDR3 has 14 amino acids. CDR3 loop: CASSQPGRLDGYTF.

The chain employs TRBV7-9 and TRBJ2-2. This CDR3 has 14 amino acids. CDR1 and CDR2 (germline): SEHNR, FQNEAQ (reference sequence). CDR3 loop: CASSLTLEAGELFF.

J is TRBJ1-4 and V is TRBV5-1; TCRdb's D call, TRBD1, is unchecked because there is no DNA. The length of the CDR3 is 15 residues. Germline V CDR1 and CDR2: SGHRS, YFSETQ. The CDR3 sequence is CASSLAGGAAEKLFF.

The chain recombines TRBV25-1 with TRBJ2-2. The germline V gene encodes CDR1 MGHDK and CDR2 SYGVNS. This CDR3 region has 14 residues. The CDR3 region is CASTGTRGTGELFF.

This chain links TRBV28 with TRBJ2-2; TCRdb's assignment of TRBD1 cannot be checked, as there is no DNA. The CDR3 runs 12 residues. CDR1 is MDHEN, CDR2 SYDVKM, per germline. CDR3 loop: CASSHTGEELFF.

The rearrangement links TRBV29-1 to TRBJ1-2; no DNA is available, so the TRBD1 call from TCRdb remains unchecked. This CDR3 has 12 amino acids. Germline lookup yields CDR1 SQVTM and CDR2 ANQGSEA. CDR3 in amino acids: CSVTDSAYGYTF.

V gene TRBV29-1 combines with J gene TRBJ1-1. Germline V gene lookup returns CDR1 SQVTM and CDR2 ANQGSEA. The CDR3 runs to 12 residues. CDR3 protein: CSVNGGLTEAFF.

The CDR3: CASSMEKPGELFF. The chain combines TRBV19 with TRBJ2-2. Germline CDR1 and CDR2: LNHDA and SQIVND (reference sequence). The CDR3 is 13 amino acids. The complete variable domain, with remaining parts taken from reference TRBV19 and TRBJ2-2, reads DGGITQSPKYLFRKEGQNVTLSCEQNLNHDAMYWYRQDPGQGLRLIYYSQIVNDFQKGDIAEGYSVSREKKESFPLTVTSAQKNPTAFYLCASSMEKPGELFFGEGSRLTVL.

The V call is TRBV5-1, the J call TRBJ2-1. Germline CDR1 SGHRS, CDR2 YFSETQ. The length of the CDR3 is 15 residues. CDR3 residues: CASSLEALAYNEQFF.

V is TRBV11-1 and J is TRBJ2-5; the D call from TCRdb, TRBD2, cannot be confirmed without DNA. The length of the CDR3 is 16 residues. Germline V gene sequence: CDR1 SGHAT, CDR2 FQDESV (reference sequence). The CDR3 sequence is CASSSYSQSRQETQYF.

The CDR3 loop is CASSPRLAGADTGELFF. The chain couples TRBV5-1 to TRBJ2-2; TCRdb's D call, TRBD2, is unchecked because there is no DNA. Germline V gene sequence: CDR1 SGHRS, CDR2 YFSETQ. The CDR3 consists of 17 residues. The entire variable domain, with the rest obtained from reference TRBV5-1 and TRBJ2-2, is as follows: KAGVTQTPRYLIKTRGQQVTLSCSPISGHRSVSWYQQTPGQGLQFLFEYFSETQRNKGNFPGRFSGRQFSNSRSEMNVSTLELGDSALYLCASSPRLAGADTGELFFGEGSRLTVL.

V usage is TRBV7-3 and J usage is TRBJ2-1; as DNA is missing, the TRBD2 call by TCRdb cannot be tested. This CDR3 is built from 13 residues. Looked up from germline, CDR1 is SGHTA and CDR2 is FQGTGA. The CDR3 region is CASSLMPGLAVFF. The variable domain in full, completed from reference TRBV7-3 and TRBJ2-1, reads GAGVSQTPSNKVTEKGKYVELRCDPISGHTALYWYRQSLGQGPEFLIYFQGTGAADDSGLPNDRFFAVRPEGSVSTLKIQRTERGDSAVYLCASSLMPGLAVFFGPGTRLTVL.

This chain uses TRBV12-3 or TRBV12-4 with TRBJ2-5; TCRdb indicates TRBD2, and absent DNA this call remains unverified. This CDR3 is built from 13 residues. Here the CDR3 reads CASSLDPASAQYF.